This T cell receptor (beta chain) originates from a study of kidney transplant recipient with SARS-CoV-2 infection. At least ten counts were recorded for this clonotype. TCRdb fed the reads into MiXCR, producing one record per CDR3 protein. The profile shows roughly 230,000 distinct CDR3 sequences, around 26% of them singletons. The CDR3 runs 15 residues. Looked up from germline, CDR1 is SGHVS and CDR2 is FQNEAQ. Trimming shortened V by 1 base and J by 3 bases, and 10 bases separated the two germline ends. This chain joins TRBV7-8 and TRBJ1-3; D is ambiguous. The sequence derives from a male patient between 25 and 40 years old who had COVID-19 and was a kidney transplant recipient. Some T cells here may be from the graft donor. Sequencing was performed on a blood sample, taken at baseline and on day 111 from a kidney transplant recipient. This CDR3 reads CASSLGLGGGNTIYF. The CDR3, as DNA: TGTGCCAGCAGCTTAGGGTTGGGTGGTGGAAACACCATATATTTT.